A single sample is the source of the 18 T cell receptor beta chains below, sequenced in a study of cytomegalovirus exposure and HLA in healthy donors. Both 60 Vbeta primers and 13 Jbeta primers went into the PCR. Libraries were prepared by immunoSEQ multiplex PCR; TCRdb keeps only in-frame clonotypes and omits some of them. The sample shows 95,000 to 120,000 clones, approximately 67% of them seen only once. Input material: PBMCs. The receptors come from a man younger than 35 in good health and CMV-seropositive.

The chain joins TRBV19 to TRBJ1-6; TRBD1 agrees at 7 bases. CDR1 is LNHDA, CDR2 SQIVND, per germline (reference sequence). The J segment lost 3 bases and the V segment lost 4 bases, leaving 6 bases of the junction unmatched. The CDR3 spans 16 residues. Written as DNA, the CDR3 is TGTGCCAGTAGTAACACCGGGACAGTCTATAATTCACCCCTCCACTTT. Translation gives CASSNTGTVYNSPLHF. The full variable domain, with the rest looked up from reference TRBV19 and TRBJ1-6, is DGGITQSPKYLFRKEGQNVTLSCEQNLNHDAMYWYRQDPGQGLRLIYYSQIVNDFQKGDIAEGYSVSREKKESFPLTVTSAQKNPTAFYLCASSNTGTVYNSPLHFGNGTRLTVT.

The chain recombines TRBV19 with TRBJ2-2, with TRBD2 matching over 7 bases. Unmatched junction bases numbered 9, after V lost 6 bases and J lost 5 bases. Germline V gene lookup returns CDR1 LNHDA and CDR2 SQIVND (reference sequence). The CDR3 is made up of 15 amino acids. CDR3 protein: CASRSGGMGTGELFF. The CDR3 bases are TGTGCCAGTAGGTCCGGGGGGATGGGAACCGGGGAGCTGTTTTTT.

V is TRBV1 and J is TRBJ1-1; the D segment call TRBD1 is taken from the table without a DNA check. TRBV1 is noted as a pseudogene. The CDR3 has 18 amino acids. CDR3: CTSSQATARDTESHEAFF. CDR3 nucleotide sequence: TGCACCAGCAGCCAAGCAACCGCCCGGGACACAGAGAGTCATGAAGCTTTCTTT.

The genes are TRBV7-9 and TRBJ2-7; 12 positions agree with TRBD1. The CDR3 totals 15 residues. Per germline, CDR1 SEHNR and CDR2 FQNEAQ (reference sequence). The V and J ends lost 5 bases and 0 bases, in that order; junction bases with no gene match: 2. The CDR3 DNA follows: TGTGCCAGCAGCCCGGGACAGGGGGCCTCCTACGAGCAGTACGTC. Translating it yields CASSPGQGASYEQYV.

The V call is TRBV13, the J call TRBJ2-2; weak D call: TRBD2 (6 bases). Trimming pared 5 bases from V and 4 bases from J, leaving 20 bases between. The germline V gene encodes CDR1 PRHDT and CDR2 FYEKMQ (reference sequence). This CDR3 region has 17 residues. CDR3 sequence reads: CASSLRMEGSSTGELFF. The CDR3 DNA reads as TGTGCCAGCAGCCTAAGGATGGAGGGGTCCAGCACCGGGGAGCTGTTTTTT.

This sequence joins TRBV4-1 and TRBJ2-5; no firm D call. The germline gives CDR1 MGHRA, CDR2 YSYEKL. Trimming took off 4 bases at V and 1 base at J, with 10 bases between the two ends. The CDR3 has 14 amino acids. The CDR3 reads CASSLAVAQETQYF. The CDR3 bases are TGCGCCAGCAGCCTCGCGGTAGCCCAAGAGACCCAGTACTTC.

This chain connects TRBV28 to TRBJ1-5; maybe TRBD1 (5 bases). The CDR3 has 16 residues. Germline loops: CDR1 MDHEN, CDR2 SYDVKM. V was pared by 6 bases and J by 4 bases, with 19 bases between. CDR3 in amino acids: CASSSRVGEWNQPQHF. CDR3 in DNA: TGTGCCAGCAGCAGCAGGGTAGGGGAATGGAATCAGCCCCAGCATTTT.

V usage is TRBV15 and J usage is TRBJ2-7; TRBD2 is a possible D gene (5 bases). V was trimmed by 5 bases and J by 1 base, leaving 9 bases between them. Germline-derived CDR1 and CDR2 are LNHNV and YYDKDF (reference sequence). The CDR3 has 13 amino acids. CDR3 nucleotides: TGTGCCACCAGCTCTGGGGAGTCCTACGAGCAGTACTTC. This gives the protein CATSSGESYEQYF.

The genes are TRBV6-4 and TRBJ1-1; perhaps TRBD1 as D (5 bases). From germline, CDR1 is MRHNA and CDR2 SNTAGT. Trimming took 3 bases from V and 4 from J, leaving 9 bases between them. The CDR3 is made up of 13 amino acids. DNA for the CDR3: TGTGCCAGCAGTGAATTCGGGGGCACTGAAGCTTTCTTT. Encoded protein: CASSEFGGTEAFF.

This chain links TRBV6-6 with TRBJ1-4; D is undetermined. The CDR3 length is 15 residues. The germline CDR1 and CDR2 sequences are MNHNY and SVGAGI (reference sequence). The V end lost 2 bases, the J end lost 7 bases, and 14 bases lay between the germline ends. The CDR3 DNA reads TGTGCCAGCAGTTACGGGCCTCTTGCAGCTGAAAAACTGTTTTTT. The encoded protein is CASSYGPLAAEKLFF.

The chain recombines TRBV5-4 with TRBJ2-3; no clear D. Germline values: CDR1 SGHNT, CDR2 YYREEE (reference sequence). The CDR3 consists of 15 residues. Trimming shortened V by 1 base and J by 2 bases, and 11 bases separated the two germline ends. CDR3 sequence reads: CASSLSPPSTDTQYF. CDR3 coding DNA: TGTGCCAGCAGCTTGAGCCCCCCATCCACAGATACGCAGTATTTT.

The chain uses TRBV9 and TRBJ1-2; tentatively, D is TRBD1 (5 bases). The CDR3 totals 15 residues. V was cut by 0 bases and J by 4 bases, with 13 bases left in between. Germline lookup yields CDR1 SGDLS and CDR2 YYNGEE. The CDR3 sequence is CASSVAFTGSYGYTF. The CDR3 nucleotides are TGTGCCAGCAGCGTAGCTTTCACAGGAAGCTATGGCTACACCTTC. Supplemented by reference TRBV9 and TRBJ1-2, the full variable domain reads DSGVTQTPKHLITATGQRVTLRCSPRSGDLSVYWYQQSLDQGLQFLIQYYNGEERAKGNILERFSAQQFPDLHSELNLSSLELGDSALYFCASSVAFTGSYGYTFGSGTRLTVV.

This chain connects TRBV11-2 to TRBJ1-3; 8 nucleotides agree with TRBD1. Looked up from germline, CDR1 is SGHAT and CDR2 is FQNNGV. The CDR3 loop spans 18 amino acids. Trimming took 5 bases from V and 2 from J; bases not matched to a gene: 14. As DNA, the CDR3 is TGTGCCAGCAGCCGGTTAGGGGGGGACAGGAGGACTGGAAACACCATATATTTT. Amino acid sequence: CASSRLGGDRRTGNTIYF.

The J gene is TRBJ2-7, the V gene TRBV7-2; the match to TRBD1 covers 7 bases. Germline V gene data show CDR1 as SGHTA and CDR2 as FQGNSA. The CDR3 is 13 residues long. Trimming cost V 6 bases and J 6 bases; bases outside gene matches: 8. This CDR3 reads CASRRDSATEQYV. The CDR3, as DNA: TGTGCCAGCAGAAGGGACAGCGCTACCGAGCAGTACGTC.

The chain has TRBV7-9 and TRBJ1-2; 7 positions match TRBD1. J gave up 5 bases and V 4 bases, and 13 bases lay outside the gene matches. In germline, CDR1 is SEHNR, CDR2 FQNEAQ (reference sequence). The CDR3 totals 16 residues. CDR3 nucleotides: TGTGCCAGCAGCTCCACTTCCCCGGACAGGACGTATGGCTACACCTTC. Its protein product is CASSSTSPDRTYGYTF. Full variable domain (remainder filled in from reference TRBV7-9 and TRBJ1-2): DTGVSQNPRHKITKRGQNVTFRCDPISEHNRLYWYRQTLGQGPEFLTYFQNEAQLEKSRLLSDRFSAERPKGSFSTLEIQRTEQGDSAMYLCASSSTSPDRTYGYTFGSGTRLTVV.

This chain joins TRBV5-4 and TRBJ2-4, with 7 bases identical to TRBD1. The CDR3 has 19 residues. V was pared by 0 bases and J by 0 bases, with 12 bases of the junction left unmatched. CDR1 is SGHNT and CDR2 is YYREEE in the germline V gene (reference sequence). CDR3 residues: CASSLEGRQGNLAKNIQYF. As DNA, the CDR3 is TGTGCCAGCAGCTTGGAGGGCCGACAGGGAAATTTAGCCAAAAACATTCAGTACTTC.

Here the CDR3 DNA reads TGTGCCAGCAGCATACTAGGAGGAGAGACCCAGTACTTC. Translating gives CASSILGGETQYF. The chain links TRBV9 to TRBJ2-5, with D possibly being TRBD2 (5 bases). This CDR3 has 13 residues. Germline V lookup: CDR1 SGDLS, CDR2 YYNGEE. Trimming stripped 4 bases from V and 4 bases from J, with 11 bases between.

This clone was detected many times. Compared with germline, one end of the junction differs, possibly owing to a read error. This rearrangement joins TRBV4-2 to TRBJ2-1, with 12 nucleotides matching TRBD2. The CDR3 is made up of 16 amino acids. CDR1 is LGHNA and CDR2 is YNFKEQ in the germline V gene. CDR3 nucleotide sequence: TGTGCCAGCAGCGAAGAGGCTAGCGGGGGGGCTAATGAGCAGTTCTTC. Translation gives CASSEEASGGANEQFF.